Only one count was recorded for the clone carrying this T cell receptor beta chain. Patients from Seattle were sampled longitudinally, starting during active infection. From germline, CDR1 is MDHEN and CDR2 SYDVKM. The length of the CDR3 is 16 residues. Trimming left V 2 bases short and J 2 bases short, with 13 bases between. This entry comes from a study of blood T cell repertoires in COVID-19. Study at large: COVID-19 samples, acute and convalescent, were from the United States, Italy and Spain. PBMCs, B-cell-depleted T cells, or T cells were the source of the cDNA or gDNA that made up the material.

Authors' data handling: Estimated nucleated cell counts came from reference gene primer amplification. Sequencing was performed with immunoSEQ multiplex PCR; in TCRdb, only in-frame clones are kept and a portion is missing. Clonal size and the V and J genes are those of that table, whereas D and trimming came from the DNA. The sample consists of hundreds of thousands of clones, 80% to 90% of them appearing once. The sample was peripheral blood. This receptor was identified in an older woman with COVID-19, enrolled during active disease. The rearrangement joins TRBV28 to TRBJ2-1; D possibly corresponds to TRBD1 (7 bases). CDR3 residues: CASSLGGGGTYNEQFF. The CDR3 coding sequence is TGTGCCAGCAGTTTAGGAGGGGGCGGTACCTACAATGAGCAGTTCTTC.